This T cell receptor (beta chain) was sequenced during a study of shared clonotypes between healthy human individuals (dated by TCRdb to the early 2020s). For the wider study: The cohort comprised two women and a few men aged 18 to 49 years. For each donor, CD4 naive and CD4 memory were each given three plates, CD8 naive was given two plates, and CD8 memory was given one plate. Blood TCR repertoires of about five healthy adults were deeply sequenced to estimate repertoire size and the extent of clonotype sharing between individuals. To increase sequencing depth and limit assay-specific biases, different laboratories used diverse techniques to prepare libraries and sequence TCR repertoires. Each donor's leukapheresis produced roughly between roughly 0.9 and 8.9 billion PBMCs. The study at large found these results: Compared with non-shared clonotypes, the clonotypes found in all four sorted-subset donors had higher generation probabilities. Across a few donors, approximately 4.9% of naive CD4, 3% to 4% of naive CD8, approximately 2.5% of memory CD4, and approximately 0.4% of memory CD8 clonotypes were shared. Larger estimated clonotype richness was generally found for naive subsets than for memory subsets. Based on pairwise subsampling, the degree of clonotype sharing among donors was expected to be affected by sequencing depth. Only blood was sampled, and tissue TCR repertoires likely differ from those in blood. Because the study included a small number of donors, the genetic and exposure-history diversity represented was limited. Rarefaction of sorted-subset datasets indicated incomplete sequencing despite the large sequencing depth.

The donors were healthy, HIV-negative adults with no recently reported acute infections or vaccinations. Only Caucasian adults living in Nashville, Tennessee, USA were represented among the donors. Magnetic negative selection was used to enrich CD4+ T cells, after which naive cells were positively selected on CD45RA and the negative fraction became the memory subset. Blood was collected by leukapheresis, and PBMCs were isolated by Ficoll-Histopaque density gradient centrifugation and then cryopreserved in liquid nitrogen vapor phase. Analytical flow cytometry was used to check the purity and quantity of every magnetically sorted T cell population. Each sorted fraction had its genomic DNA isolated and then quantified by UV absorbance on a Nanodrop 2000c. Regarding this clone: Its target antigen remains unknown. The junction does not match germline at one end; this may be a read error.

Using the deep immunoSEQ assay, multiplex PCR amplified TCR CDR3 regions from genomic DNA. For each cell subset, the extracted genomic DNA was distributed evenly across all wells of several immunoSEQ 96-well plates, and each plate served as one replicate. For sorted subsets, 200 to 250 ng of genomic DNA, equivalent to 30,000 or so T cell genomes, went into each replicate PCR. The purified libraries were quantified using a Qubit 3.0 fluorometer, sized with a Bioanalyzer 2100, and then quantified again using the KAPA Library Quantification kit. Every immunoSEQ 96-well plate was sequenced on a separate single-read 150-cycle Illumina NextSeq 550 flow cell. For the original study's pipeline: The immunoSEQ output contained only junctional sequences without quality scores, so filtering could not match that applied to full-length reads. Sequences were annotated with PyIR, a Python wrapper for IgBLAST v1.9, and V/J genes and CDR3 were assigned using IMGT germline references. Any read was removed if the V/J assignment was weak (E-value above 1e-6), the CDR3 was missing, or the read contained stop codons, out-of-frame junctions, or ambiguous translated residues. A V3J clonotype was defined by an identical inferred V gene, J gene, and CDR3 amino acid sequence. To compute the percentage overlap between repertoires, the number of shared unique clonotypes was divided by the size of the smaller repertoire. RTK rarefaction, the Chao1 estimator, and Recon v2.1 estimates of unobserved clonotypes were used to assess repertoire richness. Generation probabilities were computed with OLGA for all TCRbeta clonotypes obtained by the gDNA method from a few donors. TCRdb holds this immuneACCESS table with in-frame rearrangements only. Some clones are missing; in checked studies, unresolved V genes explain under half, and the rest has no known cause. The V and J calls and clone size were taken over from that table, and D and trimming were inferred from the DNA. The sample table records roughly 2 million clones; approximately 96% of these occur just once. The ten largest account for 0.1% to 0.15% of the sample.

The germline V gene encodes CDR1 SGHDT and CDR2 YYEEEE. The CDR3 covers 17 residues, taking in both the cysteine and the phenylalanine. Here the CDR3 DNA is all that survives: 51 bases in frame from base 1. The receptor chain draws on TRBV5-6 and TRBJ1-6, and perhaps TRBD1 as D gene, on 5 matching bases. The TCR originated in a young man in good health. The specimen sequenced was naive CD4+ T cells sorted from blood. The cell subset or site label for this specimen denotes: CD45RA+ positively selected. The CDR3: CTSSLVGRVRVVSPLHF. The base sequence is TGTACCAGCAGCTTGGTGGGCCGTGTCAGGGTAGTCTCACCCCTCCACTTT.